The 26 T cell receptor beta chains below were found in one sample sequenced in a study of radiotherapy plus CTLA-4 blockade in lung cancer. The repertoire was sequenced with immunoSEQ multiplex PCR; TCRdb's copy has only in-frame clones and lacks some. The table includes approximately 70,000 clones, about 72% detected once. The sample was peripheral blood, taken from a patient treated with radiotherapy plus ipilimumab. These receptor sequences come from a human donor with non-small cell lung cancer whose response to radiotherapy plus ipilimumab could not be evaluated. Some clones in this sample may be carry-over from other donors' samples.

This chain joins TRBV4-1 and TRBJ2-1; no clear D. Trimming took 1 base from V and 6 from J, leaving 13 bases between them. Germline values: CDR1 MGHRA, CDR2 YSYEKL. The CDR3 consists of 15 residues. In DNA, the CDR3 is TGCGCCAGCAGCCAAGTTCGATTACCCGGCAATGAGCAGTTCTTC. The encoded protein is CASSQVRLPGNEQFF.

The genes are TRBV5-4 and TRBJ2-5; D gene uncertain. CDR1 and CDR2 (germline): SGHNT, YYREEE (reference sequence). Trimming shortened V by 0 bases and J by 2 bases, and 11 bases separated the two germline ends. The CDR3 runs to 15 residues. In nucleotides, the CDR3 is TGTGCCAGCAGCTTGGTACCCGTAGCACAAGAGACCCAGTACTTC. Translating gives CASSLVPVAQETQYF.

The chain links TRBV4-3 to TRBJ1-4, with D possibly matching TRBD1 (6 bases). Germline values: CDR1 LGHNA, CDR2 YSLEER. V was pared by 5 bases and J by 4 bases, with 11 bases between. The CDR3 runs to 14 residues. The CDR3 spells CASSKQGYNEKLFF. The CDR3 nucleotides read TGCGCCAGCAGCAAACAGGGCTATAATGAAAAACTGTTTTTT.

A few counts support this clone. This sequence joins TRBV27 and TRBJ2-7, with 14 bases identical to TRBD2. Looked up from germline, CDR1 is MNHEY and CDR2 is SMNVEV (reference sequence). This CDR3 comprises 18 residues. The V and J ends lost 4 bases and 7 bases, in that order; junction bases with no gene match: 15. CDR3 in amino acids: CASSSLLTSGGATREQYF. The CDR3 DNA reads as TGTGCCAGCAGTTCGCTCTTGACTAGCGGGGGGGCGACTAGAGAGCAGTACTTC.

This clone has a handful of counts. The chain is built from TRBV10-3 and TRBJ1-6, with 7 bases that match TRBD1. The CDR3 spans 15 residues. V was pared by 6 bases and J by 0 bases, with 2 bases of the junction left unmatched. Germline-derived CDR1 and CDR2 are ENHRY and SYGVKD. CDR3 nucleotides: TGTGCCATCAGGGGGGACAGCTCCTATAATTCACCCCTCCACTTT. This gives the protein CAIRGDSSYNSPLHF.

CDR3 sequence (DNA): TGCGCCAGCAGCTTGAACTTGGACCGTCTAGCCAAGCAGTACTTC. Protein: CASSLNLDRLAKQYF. The gene calls are TRBV5-1 and TRBJ2-7; D possibly corresponds to TRBD2 (5 bases). Trimming took off 1 base at V and 8 bases at J, with 19 bases between the two ends. This CDR3 region has 15 residues. Germline-derived CDR1 and CDR2 are SGHRS and YFSETQ.

V and J are TRBV5-1 and TRBJ1-1; 12 bases map to TRBD1. In germline, CDR1 is SGHRS, CDR2 YFSETQ. There are 17 residues in the CDR3. V gave up 2 bases and J gave up 3 bases; unmatched junction bases: 8. Here the CDR3 reads CASSFGTGGTRYTEAFF. The CDR3 DNA reads as TGCGCCAGCAGCTTTGGGACAGGGGGCACTAGGTACACTGAAGCTTTCTTT. The entire variable domain, with the rest obtained from reference TRBV5-1 and TRBJ1-1, is as follows: KAGVTQTPRYLIKTRGQQVTLSCSPISGHRSVSWYQQTPGQGLQFLFEYFSETQRNKGNFPGRFSGRQFSNSRSEMNVSTLELGDSALYLCASSFGTGGTRYTEAFFGQGTRLTVV.

This chain joins TRBV6-5 and TRBJ1-6; 7 nucleotides align to TRBD1. The CDR3 is 15 amino acids. CDR1 and CDR2 (germline): MNHEY, SVGAGI. V lost 6 bases to trimming and J lost 7 bases; unmatched junction nucleotides: 9. CDR3 sequence reads: CASSRQGSGNSPLHF. DNA of the CDR3: TGTGCCAGCAGCCGACAGGGTAGCGGCAATTCACCCCTCCACTTT.

The CDR3 DNA reads TGTGCCAGCAGACACGGGACAGGGAACACTGAAGCTTTCTTT. It codes for CASRHGTGNTEAFF. The chain is built from TRBV6-5 and TRBJ1-1; 8 bases fit TRBD1. CDR1 MNHEY and CDR2 SVGAGI come from the germline V gene. The CDR3 runs to 14 residues. Trimming removed 6 bases from V and 1 base from J; junction bases left unmatched: 4.

V and J are TRBV7-2 and TRBJ2-1, with 8 bases matching TRBD2. J was trimmed by 4 bases and V by 1 base; bases with no gene match: 3. There are 15 residues in the CDR3. Germline CDR1 SGHTA, CDR2 FQGNSA. The CDR3, as DNA: TGTGCCAGCAGCTTAGGTAGCGGGGAGTACAATGAGCAGTTCTTC. Its translation: CASSLGSGEYNEQFF.

The chain joins TRBV6-5 to TRBJ1-5; 8 bases are a match to TRBD1. Looked up from germline, CDR1 is MNHEY and CDR2 is SVGAGI. The V and J ends lost 4 bases and 7 bases, in that order; junction bases with no gene match: 6. This CDR3 comprises 14 residues. The CDR3 DNA sequence: TGTGCCAGCAGTTCTTCAGGGGGCGGACAGCCCCAGCATTTT. Protein product: CASSSSGGGQPQHF.

A few counts support this clone. This sequence joins TRBV6-1 and TRBJ1-5; D not certain. The CDR3 spans 14 residues. From germline, CDR1 is MNHNS and CDR2 SASEGT. Between the trimmed V and J ends, which lost 6 bases and 0 bases, there was a span of 9 bases. The CDR3 spells CASRGDDSNQPQHF. Written as DNA, the CDR3 is TGTGCCAGCAGGGGAGACGATAGCAATCAGCCCCAGCATTTT.

This rearrangement joins TRBV7-2 to TRBJ2-3; TRBD2 is a possible D gene (6 bases). This CDR3 has 14 amino acids. CDR1 is SGHTA and CDR2 is FQGNSA in the germline V gene. V lost 3 bases and J 6 bases, leaving 13 bases between the germline ends. CDR3 nucleotide sequence: TGTGCCAGCAGCTTTAGGGCCCTAGCGGATACGCAGTATTTT. This codes for CASSFRALADTQYF.

This chain uses TRBV20-1 with TRBJ2-7; weak D call: TRBD2 (7 bases). This CDR3 spans 11 amino acids. Germline assignment: CDR1 DFQATT and CDR2 SNEGSKA (reference sequence). Trimming took 8 bases from V and 5 from J, leaving 13 bases between them. The CDR3: CSLKGGNEQYF. The CDR3 region has the DNA TGCAGTCTAAAGGGGGGGAACGAGCAGTACTTC.

This clone was recorded a few times. Here the CDR3 DNA reads TGCGCCAGCAGCGGACAGTCGGGACAGCCCCAGCATTTT. This encodes CASSGQSGQPQHF. V and J are TRBV10-2 and TRBJ1-5; perhaps TRBD1 as D (6 bases). V was shortened by 6 bases and J by 7 bases, with 13 bases between the two germline ends. CDR3 length equals 13 residues. CDR1 and CDR2 from the germline V gene are WSHSY and SAAADI.

This chain links TRBV7-3 with TRBJ1-6; D unresolved. The CDR3 extends over 14 amino acids. The germline gives CDR1 SGHTA, CDR2 FQGTGA. Trimming shortened V by 5 bases and J by 5 bases, and 10 bases separated the two germline ends. The DNA for the CDR3 is TGTGCCAGCAGCGCAAGAGGTGATAATTCACCCCTCCACTTT. Protein product: CASSARGDNSPLHF. Full variable domain (rest looked up from reference TRBV7-3 and TRBJ1-6): GAGVSQTPSNKVTEKGKYVELRCDPISGHTALYWYRQSLGQGPEFLIYFQGTGAADDSGLPNDRFFAVRPEGSVSTLKIQRTERGDSAVYLCASSARGDNSPLHFGNGTRLTVT.

The CDR3 sequence: CASSLSRVGTLGNQPQHF. CDR3 nucleotide sequence: TGTGCCAGCAGTTTATCGAGGGTAGGGACATTGGGCAATCAGCCCCAGCATTTT. This sequence joins TRBV27 and TRBJ1-5; perhaps TRBD1 as D (6 bases). With 0 bases removed from V and 2 bases from J, the gap between germline ends came to 17 bases. The CDR3 has 18 amino acids. The V gene's germline CDR1 is MNHEY and CDR2 SMNVEV (reference sequence).

This clone was seen more than once but under ten times. The chain employs TRBV5-1 and TRBJ1-4; 8 nucleotides agree with TRBD1. V was pared by 4 bases and J by 5 bases, with 4 bases of the junction left unmatched. Germline values: CDR1 SGHRS, CDR2 YFSETQ. This CDR3 is built from 14 residues. The CDR3 region is CASSTDRANEKLFF. The CDR3 DNA sequence: TGCGCCAGCAGCACGGACAGGGCCAATGAAAAACTGTTTTTT.

The J gene is TRBJ2-6, the V gene TRBV6-5; D remains ambiguous. This CDR3 is 13 amino acids long. Between the trimmed V and J ends, which lost 6 bases and 1 base, there was a span of 4 bases. Germline loops: CDR1 MNHEY, CDR2 SVGAGI. The CDR3 reads CASSSSGANVLTF. In nucleotides, the CDR3 is TGTGCCAGCAGCAGTTCTGGGGCCAACGTCCTGACTTTC.

This rearrangement joins TRBV15 to TRBJ2-1; D is unclear. CDR1 and CDR2 (germline): LNHNV, YYDKDF (reference sequence). This CDR3 is 14 amino acids long. V dropped 0 bases and J dropped 3 bases, with 6 bases sitting between them. The CDR3 DNA reads TGTGCCACCAGCAGAGATACTGACTACAATGAGCAGTTCTTC. Encoded protein: CATSRDTDYNEQFF.

The chain links TRBV21-1 to TRBJ2-5; no check of the table's D call, TRBD1, against the DNA was made. TRBV21-1 is tagged as a pseudogene. The length of the CDR3 is 16 residues. The CDR3 nucleotides are TGTGCCAGCAGCAGGGAGGGGACAGGGAATCAAGAGACCCAGTACTTC. Its protein is CASSREGTGNQETQYF.

V usage is TRBV4-1 and J usage is TRBJ1-2, with D possibly matching TRBD1 (5 bases). CDR1 is MGHRA, CDR2 YSYEKL, per germline. The CDR3 consists of 12 residues. V was trimmed by 0 bases and J by 7 bases, leaving 6 bases between them. This CDR3 is CASSQEGVGYTF. Written as DNA, the CDR3 is TGCGCCAGCAGCCAAGAAGGGGTTGGCTACACCTTC.

This chain uses TRBV15 with TRBJ2-5; no clear D. The CDR3 is 12 residues long. The germline gives CDR1 LNHNV, CDR2 YYDKDF (reference sequence). Trimming shortened V by 9 bases and J by 2 bases, and 10 bases separated the two germline ends. The CDR3 loop is CATARGQETQYF. The CDR3 DNA is TGTGCCACAGCGCGAGGTCAAGAGACCCAGTACTTC.

The CDR3 sequence: CASSYGQGARGANVLTF. CDR3 DNA sequence: TGTGCCAGCAGTTATGGACAGGGGGCGCGTGGGGCCAACGTCCTGACTTTC. The V and J genes are TRBV7-3 and TRBJ2-6, with 11 bases matching TRBD1. This CDR3 comprises 17 residues. Germline values: CDR1 SGHTA, CDR2 FQGTGA. V lost 6 bases and J lost 3; bases outside the gene matches: 7.

This clone was seen only once. V gene TRBV7-2 combines with J gene TRBJ2-3, with unresolved D. Per the germline V gene, CDR1 is SGHTA and CDR2 is FQGNSA. The CDR3 sequence is 13 residues long. Trimming left V 2 bases short and J 2 bases short, with 5 bases between. The CDR3 DNA is TGTGCCAGCAGCTTACCAGTCACAGATACGCAGTATTTT. Its protein is CASSLPVTDTQYF.

The chain links TRBV28 to TRBJ2-7; 8 bases agree with TRBD2. This CDR3 comprises 14 residues. Germline V gene data show CDR1 as MDHEN and CDR2 as SYDVKM. The V and J ends lost 3 bases and 6 bases, in that order; junction bases with no gene match: 7. The CDR3, as DNA: TGTGCCAGCAGTTTTGCTAGCGGGTCCGGCGAGCAGTACTTC. Encoded protein: CASSFASGSGEQYF.